These 5 T cell receptor beta chains came from one sample sequenced in a study of blood T cell repertoires in COVID-19. Assay: immunoSEQ multiplex PCR; the TCRdb copy retains only in-frame clones and omits some. In the table there are roughly 240,000 clones, approximately 80% of which are singletons. Sequences were obtained from peripheral blood. These receptors were taken from a man aged 40-55 years who had recovered from COVID-19.

The CDR3 region has the DNA TGTGCCAGCAGTTCAACAGGGGGAGCATGGGAAGCTTTCTTT. It codes for CASSSTGGAWEAFF. The chain combines TRBV6-5 with TRBJ1-1, with 8 bases fitting TRBD1. This CDR3 has 14 residues. V shed 4 bases and J 8 bases; nucleotides not matched to a gene: 9. Germline values: CDR1 MNHEY, CDR2 SVGAGI.

This chain uses TRBV5-6 with TRBJ1-2; D ambiguous. Between the trimmed V and J ends, which lost 3 bases and 0 bases, there was a span of 15 bases. Germline-derived CDR1 and CDR2 are SGHDT and YYEEEE. This CDR3 contains 16 residues. CDR3 sequence (DNA): TGTGCCAGCAGCTCAAAACTCAATCCTTCTAACTATGGCTACACCTTC. It is translated as CASSSKLNPSNYGYTF.

The rearrangement links TRBV11-2 to TRBJ2-5; perhaps TRBD1 as D (6 bases). In germline, CDR1 is SGHAT, CDR2 FQNNGV. This CDR3 comprises 16 residues. V was pared by 5 bases and J by 2 bases, with 18 bases between. CDR3 sequence: CASSPNTGSPQETQYF. DNA for the CDR3: TGTGCCAGCAGCCCTAATACAGGGTCTCCTCAAGAGACCCAGTACTTC.

The chain carries TRBV27 and TRBJ1-6; D may be TRBD1 (6 bases). Germline CDR1 MNHEY, CDR2 SMNVEV (reference sequence). Trimming stripped 3 bases from V and 0 bases from J, with 12 bases between. The CDR3 sequence is 17 residues long. The CDR3 DNA reads as TGTGCCAGCAGTTTTAGGGGGGGAAGCTCCTATAATTCACCCCTCCACTTT. Translating gives CASSFRGGSSYNSPLHF.

The V gene is TRBV19, the J gene TRBJ2-7; no reliable D call. Trimming removed 6 bases at V and 6 bases at J, with 12 bases between. The CDR3 runs to 12 residues. Germline V gene data show CDR1 as LNHDA and CDR2 as SQIVND (reference sequence). The CDR3 coding sequence is TGTGCCAGTAGCAATCGAGCCGGCGAGCAGTACTTC. It encodes CASSNRAGEQYF.